A single sample gave rise to the 8 T cell receptor beta chains below, sequenced in a study of early T cells in non-severe SARS-CoV-2 infection. TCRdb reanalysed the 5' RACE reads using MiXCR and keeps one entry per CDR3 protein. The data show tens of thousands of distinct CDR3 sequences, with about 12% seen just once and 4% to 5% held by the top ten. The sequenced material came from whole blood. These receptors all stem from an adult who was a healthcare worker with PCR-confirmed SARS-CoV-2 infection or an uninfected control (not recorded which).

The chain carries TRBV29-1 and TRBJ2-7, with D perhaps matching TRBD1 (5 bases). CDR3 length: 12 residues. Trimming left V 2 bases short and J 2 bases short, with 7 bases between. Germline lookup yields CDR1 SQVTM and CDR2 ANQGSEA. CDR3 residues: CSVEQGAYEQYF. DNA of the CDR3: TGCAGCGTTGAACAAGGGGCCTACGAGCAGTACTTC.

This clonotype turned up a few times. The V and J genes are TRBV9 and TRBJ2-2, with 11 bases matching TRBD1. V dropped 5 bases and J dropped 10; count of bases not matched to a gene: 7. Per the germline V gene, CDR1 is SGDLS and CDR2 is YYNGEE. The CDR3 length is 14 residues. CDR3 in amino acids: CASRRTGGTLELFF. The CDR3 region has the DNA TGTGCCAGCAGAAGGACAGGGGGCACCCTGGAGCTGTTTTTT.

This clonotype occurred many times. At one end the junction does not follow the germline gene, possibly because of a read error. The CDR3 DNA reads TGTGCCAGCTCACCACCCGGGACCCCCAACTCTGGCTACACCTTC. It translates to CASSPPGTPNSGYTF. The genes are TRBV18 and TRBJ1-2, with D perhaps TRBD1 (5 bases). CDR1 is KGHSH and CDR2 is LQKENI in the germline V gene. This CDR3 comprises 15 residues.

This clonotype was counted a few times. The chain joins TRBV18 to TRBJ2-1; tentatively, D is TRBD2 (5 bases). Germline assignment: CDR1 KGHSH and CDR2 LQKENI. This CDR3 has 15 amino acids. The V gene lost 2 bases and the J gene lost 8 bases, with 16 bases spanning the gap. The CDR3 reads CASSPERGALDEQFF. The CDR3 DNA sequence: TGTGCCAGCTCACCAGAACGGGGTGCCTTGGATGAGCAGTTCTTC.

Ten or more counts support this clonotype. The CDR3, as DNA: TGTGCCAGCAGTTACTCAAGGGGCAATGAGCAGTTCTTC. It encodes CASSYSRGNEQFF. The chain links TRBV6-5 to TRBJ2-1, with D possibly TRBD1 on 5 matching bases. CDR1 MNHEY and CDR2 SVGAGI come from the germline V gene. The CDR3 consists of 13 residues. Deletions cut 0 bases from V and 6 bases from J, with 6 bases between.

This clonotype showed up many times. V gene TRBV7-9 combines with J gene TRBJ2-3; a weak D match, TRBD2 (5 bases). Germline-derived CDR1 and CDR2 are SEHNR and FQNEAQ (reference sequence). The V and J ends lost 7 bases and 2 bases respectively, with 10 bases between them. The CDR3 is 13 residues long. CDR3 sequence reads: CASTLGVTDTQYF. The CDR3, as DNA: TGTGCCAGCACCCTGGGAGTCACAGATACGCAGTATTTT.

The table lists this clonotype with a few counts. V is TRBV20-1 and J is TRBJ2-7; D is perhaps TRBD2 (5 bases). The V and J ends lost 0 bases and 3 bases respectively, with 15 bases between them. The CDR3 is 15 amino acids. Germline V gives CDR1 DFQATT, CDR2 SNEGSKA (reference sequence). The CDR3 here is CSARDERSLSYEQYF. The CDR3 coding sequence is TGCAGTGCTAGAGACGAGCGGTCACTGAGCTACGAGCAGTACTTC.

This rearrangement joins TRBV10-3 to TRBJ1-6; 11 nucleotides agree with TRBD1. The CDR3 covers 14 residues. V lost 6 bases, J lost 9 bases, and 4 bases stayed unmatched. Germline V gene sequence: CDR1 ENHRY, CDR2 SYGVKD. The CDR3 spells CAIRRTGGTSPLHF. As DNA, the CDR3 is TGTGCCATCAGGCGGACAGGGGGCACTTCACCCCTCCACTTT.